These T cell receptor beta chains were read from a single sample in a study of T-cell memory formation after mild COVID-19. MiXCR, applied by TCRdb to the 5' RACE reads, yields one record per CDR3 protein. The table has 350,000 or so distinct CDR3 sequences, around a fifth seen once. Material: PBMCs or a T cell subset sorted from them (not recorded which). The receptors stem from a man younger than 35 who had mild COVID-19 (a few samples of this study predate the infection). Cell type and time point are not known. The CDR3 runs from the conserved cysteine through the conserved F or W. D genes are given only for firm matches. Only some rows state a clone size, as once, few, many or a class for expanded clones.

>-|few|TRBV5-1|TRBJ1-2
TGCGCCAGCAGACAGGGTAGTGGTGTAGGCTACACCTTC
CASRQGSGVGYTF
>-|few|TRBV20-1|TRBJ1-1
TGCAGTGCGGGTAGGGATACTGAAGCTTTCTTT
CSAGRDTEAFF
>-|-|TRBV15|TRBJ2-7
TGTGCCACCAGCAGCCGGGACTTTCGAGACTACGAGCAGTACTTC
CATSSRDFRDYEQYF
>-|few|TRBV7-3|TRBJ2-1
TGTGCCAGCAGCTCCAGATCGTCGGGTAATGAGCAGTTCTTC
CASSSRSSGNEQFF
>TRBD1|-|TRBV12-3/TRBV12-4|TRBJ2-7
TGTGCCAGCAGTTTAGATGGACAGGGTTACGAGCAGTACTTC
CASSLDGQGYEQYF
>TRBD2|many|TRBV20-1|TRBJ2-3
TGCAGTGCTAGAGCACTAGCGGGGGGATCAGATACGCAGTATTTT
CSARALAGGSDTQYF
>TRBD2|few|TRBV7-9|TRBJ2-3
TGTGCCAGCAGACCGGGACTAGCGGGGCTTAGCACAGATACGCAGTATTTT
CASRPGLAGLSTDTQYF
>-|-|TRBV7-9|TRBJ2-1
TGTGCCAGCAGCCGCGACAGAAATGAGCAGTTCTTC
CASSRDRNEQFF
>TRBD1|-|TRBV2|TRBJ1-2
TGTGCCAGCAGCGGGACAGGGGGCGATTATGGCTACACCTTC
CASSGTGGDYGYTF
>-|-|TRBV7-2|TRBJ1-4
TGTGCCAGCAGCTCCTATGAAAAACTGTTTTTT
CASSSYEKLFF
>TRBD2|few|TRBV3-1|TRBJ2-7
TGTGCCAGCAGCCAAGAGAGTAGCGGGGGGGCCCACGAGCAGTACTTC
CASSQESSGGAHEQYF
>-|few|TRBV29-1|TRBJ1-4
TGCAGCGTTGATGGGGGGGAAAAACTGTTTTTT
CSVDGGEKLFF
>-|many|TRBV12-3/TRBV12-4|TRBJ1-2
TGTGCCAGCACCCTCCAGACCGGGGTTAACTATGGCTACACCTTC
CASTLQTGVNYGYTF
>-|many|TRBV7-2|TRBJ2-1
TGTGCCAGCAGCTTAGTCGGGGGATCGCCCTACAATGAGCAGTTCTTC
CASSLVGGSPYNEQFF
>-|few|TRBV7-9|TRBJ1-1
TGTGCCAGCAGCTTAGGGGACGGGGGTCGGAAAGCTTTCTTT
CASSLGDGGRKAFF
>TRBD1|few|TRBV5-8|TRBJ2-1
TGTGCCAGCAGCCCCGGACAGGGTATAACCTACAATGAGCAGTTCTTC
CASSPGQGITYNEQFF
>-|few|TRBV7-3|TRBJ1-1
TGTGCCAGCAGCTCCAAGCCAAGTGAACAAAGGGCTTTCTTT
CASSSKPSEQRAFF
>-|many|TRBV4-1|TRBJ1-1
TGCGCCAGCAGGGGGATAACAGTGAACACTGAAGCTTTCTTT
CASRGITVNTEAFF
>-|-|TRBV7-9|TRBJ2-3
TGTGCCAGCAGCCCCCCCCCAGGGACGGGAGATACGCAGTATTTT
CASSPPPGTGDTQYF
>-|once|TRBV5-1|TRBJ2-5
TGCGCCAGCAGCAGGTGGTTTTCGGAGACCCAGTACTTC
CASSRWFSETQYF
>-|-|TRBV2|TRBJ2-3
TGTGCCAGCAGGGGACTGGGCACAGATACGCAGTATTTT
CASRGLGTDTQYF
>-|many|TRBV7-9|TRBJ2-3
TGTGCCAGCAGCTTAGAGTCGACAGATACGCAGTATTTT
CASSLESTDTQYF
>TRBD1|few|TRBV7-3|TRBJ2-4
TGTGCCAGCAGCCTAGGGACAGCCAACGGCATTCAGTACTTC
CASSLGTANGIQYF
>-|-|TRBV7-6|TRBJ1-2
TGTGCCAGCAGCGCCTACCGGGGCCCTAACTATGGCTACACCTTC
CASSAYRGPNYGYTF
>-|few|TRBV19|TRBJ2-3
TGTGCCAGTATGGGCAGGGACGGCGCAGATACGCAGTATTTT
CASMGRDGADTQYF
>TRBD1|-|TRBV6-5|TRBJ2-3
TGTGCCAGCAGTTCCTCAGGGGGCCGGGGAGATACGCAGTATTTT
CASSSSGGRGDTQYF
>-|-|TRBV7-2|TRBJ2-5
TGTGCCAGCAGCCGAGATAGGTCCGGGTGGGAGACCCAGTACTTC
CASSRDRSGWETQYF
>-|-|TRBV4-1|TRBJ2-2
TGCGCCAGCCTCCCCCACCTGGCAGTCGCGAACACCGGGGAGCTGTTTTTT
CASLPHLAVANTGELFF
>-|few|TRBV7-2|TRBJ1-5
TGTGCCAGCAGCTTAGTCGGGGGGGCAAGCAATCAGCCCCAGCATTTT
CASSLVGGASNQPQHF
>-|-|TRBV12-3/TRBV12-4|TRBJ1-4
TGTGCCAGCAGTTTACATGAACAGGAAAAACTGTTTTTT
CASSLHEQEKLFF
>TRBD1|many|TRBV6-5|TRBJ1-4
TGTGCCAGCAGTCGGACAGGGTCAGACGAAAAACTGTTTTTT
CASSRTGSDEKLFF
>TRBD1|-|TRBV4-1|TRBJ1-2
TGCGCCAGCAGACTCGCCCAGGGGGGTCCCTATGGCTACACCTTC
CASRLAQGGPYGYTF
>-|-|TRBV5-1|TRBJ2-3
TGCGCCAGCACCTCAGGGGAAACGCAGTATTTT
CASTSGETQYF
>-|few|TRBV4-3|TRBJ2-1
TGCGCCAGCAGCCAAGTGTGGGGTTACAATGAGCAGTTCTTC
CASSQVWGYNEQFF
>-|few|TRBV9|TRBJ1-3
TGTGCCAGCAGCGGGGGACGGATCTCTGGAAACACCATATATTTT
CASSGGRISGNTIYF
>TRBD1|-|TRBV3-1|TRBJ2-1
TGTGCCAGCAGCCAGAGGACAGGGATTCTCAATGAGCAGTTCTTC
CASSQRTGILNEQFF
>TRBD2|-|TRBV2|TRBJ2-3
TGTGCCAGCAGTGCCGGGACTAGCGGCGGGGTTATGCAGTATTTT
CASSAGTSGGVMQYF
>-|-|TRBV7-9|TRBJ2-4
TGTGCCAGCAGCTTAGCCGGGGGGCCAAGCGTGCTAGCCAAAAACATTCAGTACTTC
CASSLAGGPSVLAKNIQYF
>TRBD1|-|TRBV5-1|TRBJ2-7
TGCGCCAGCAGCTTGGTACAGGGGACAGGCTACGAGCAGTACTTC
CASSLVQGTGYEQYF
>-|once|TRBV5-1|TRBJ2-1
TGCGCCAGCAGCTTGGGGGGTACAGGGTCCTACAATGAGCAGTTCTTC
CASSLGGTGSYNEQFF
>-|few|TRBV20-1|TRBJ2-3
TGCAGTGCGAAAGGGGGGAGCACAGATACGCAGTATTTT
CSAKGGSTDTQYF
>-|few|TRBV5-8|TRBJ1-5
TGTGCCAGCAGTCCCGATGGTACTAATCAGCCCCAGCATTTT
CASSPDGTNQPQHF
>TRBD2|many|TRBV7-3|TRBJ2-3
TGTGCCAGCAGCTTAGGAACTAGCGGCACAGATACGCAGTATTTT
CASSLGTSGTDTQYF
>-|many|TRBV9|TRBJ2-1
TGTGCCAGCAGCGTAGACAGAAATGAGCAGTTCTTC
CASSVDRNEQFF
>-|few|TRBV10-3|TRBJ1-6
TGTGCCATCAGTGTAGGGGACTCCTATAATTCACCCCTCCACTTT
CAISVGDSYNSPLHF
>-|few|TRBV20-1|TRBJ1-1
TGCAGTGCTAGCGCAAAGGGTCGGGAAGCTTTCTTT
CSASAKGREAFF
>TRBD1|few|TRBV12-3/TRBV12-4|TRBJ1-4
TGTGCCAGCAGGAACACCGGGACAGGGAATGAAAAACTGTTTTTT
CASRNTGTGNEKLFF
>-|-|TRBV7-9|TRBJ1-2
TGTGCCAGCAGCTCTTCTCTGGGATCGAACTATGGCTACACCTTC
CASSSSLGSNYGYTF
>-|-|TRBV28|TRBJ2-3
TGTGCCAGCAGCCCAACTCAGATATGGGCAGGGGTAACAGATACGCAGTATTTT
CASSPTQIWAGVTDTQYF
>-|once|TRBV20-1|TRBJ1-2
TGCAGTGCTTCGGGTTCCGGCTACACCTTC
CSASGSGYTF
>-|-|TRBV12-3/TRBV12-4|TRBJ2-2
TGTGCCAGCAGTTTCCAGGTTCAGGGCGGGGAGCTGTTTTTT
CASSFQVQGGELFF
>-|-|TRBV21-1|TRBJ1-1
TGTGCCAGCAGCGGTCAGGGGGCGCGAACTGCTCGCACTGAAGCTTTCTTT
CASSGQGARTARTEAFF
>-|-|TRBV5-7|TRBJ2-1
TGTGCCAGCAGCTTCTCGGCGGGCCAGGGGACTCTTCCCAATGAGCAGTTCTTC
CASSFSAGQGTLPNEQFF
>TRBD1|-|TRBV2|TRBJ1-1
TGTGCCAGCAGCGACGGACAGGGGCCGAACACTGAAGCTTTCTTT
CASSDGQGPNTEAFF
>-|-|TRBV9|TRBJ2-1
TGTGCCAGCAGCGCAGAAACTAGAGCCAATAACAATGAGCAGTTCTTC
CASSAETRANNNEQFF
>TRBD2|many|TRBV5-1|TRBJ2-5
TGCGCCAGCAGCCGAGGACAGGGACTAGCGGGGTTAGAGACCCAGTACTTC
CASSRGQGLAGLETQYF
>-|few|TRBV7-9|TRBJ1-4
TGTGCCAGCAGCTCTCTCCCCGGGGCCCTATCGACTGCAACTAATGAAAAACTGTTTTTT
CASSSLPGALSTATNEKLFF
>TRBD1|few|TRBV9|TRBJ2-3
TGTGCCAGCAGCGCCCAGGACAGGGTGGGGCATACGCAGTATTTT
CASSAQDRVGHTQYF
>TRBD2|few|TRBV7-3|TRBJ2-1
TGTGCCAGCAGCGCAAGCGGGGGGGCCTATTCTGAGCAGTTCTTC
CASSASGGAYSEQFF